A single sample gave rise to the 20 T cell receptor beta chains below, sequenced in a study of T cell responses to AZD1222 COVID-19 vaccine. Data came from immunoSEQ multiplex PCR; TCRdb stores just in-frame clones and leaves some out. The sample lists about 150,000 clones, 85% to 90% occurring once. The specimen comprised peripheral blood, sampled 28 days after the second AZD1222 dose. All receptors come from an adult who received the AZD1222 COVID-19 vaccine.

The table lists this clone with a few counts. This rearrangement joins TRBV7-2 to TRBJ2-2; 8 bases are a match to TRBD2. The CDR3 is made up of 15 amino acids. The V and J ends lost 1 base and 5 bases, in that order; junction bases with no gene match: 3. Germline lookup yields CDR1 SGHTA and CDR2 FQGNSA. Here the CDR3 reads CASSLVAGGTGELFF. CDR3 DNA sequence: TGTGCCAGCAGCTTAGTGGCGGGAGGAACCGGGGAGCTGTTTTTT. Drawing the rest from reference TRBV7-2 and TRBJ2-2, the complete variable domain is GAGVSQSPSNKVTEKGKDVELRCDPISGHTALYWYRQSLGQGLEFLIYFQGNSAPDKSGLPSDRFSAERTGGSVSTLTIQRTQQEDSAVYLCASSLVAGGTGELFFGEGSRLTVL.

The gene calls are TRBV30 and TRBJ1-2; no firm D call. CDR3 length: 15 amino acids. Germline CDR1 and CDR2: GTSNPN and SVGIG (reference sequence). V was clipped by 2 bases and J by 2 bases, with 15 bases between them. This chain's CDR3 is CAWSITRVANYGYTF. The CDR3 region has the DNA TGTGCCTGGAGTATAACTAGGGTGGCAAACTATGGCTACACCTTC. Using reference TRBV30 and TRBJ1-2 for the parts outside the CDR3, the full variable domain is SQTIHQWPATLVQPVGSPLSLECTVEGTSNPNLYWYRQAAGRGLQLLFYSVGIGQISSEVPQNLSASRPQDRQFILSSKKLLLSDSGFYLCAWSITRVANYGYTFGSGTRLTVV.

This sequence joins TRBV3-1 (or the pseudogene TRBV3-2) and TRBJ2-5; D possibly corresponds to TRBD1 (5 bases). Looked up from germline, CDR1 is LGHDT and CDR2 is YNNKEL (reference sequence). Trimming took off 1 base at V and 1 base at J, with 16 bases between the two ends. CDR3 length: 17 amino acids. The CDR3 region has the DNA TGTGCCAGCAGCCAAGCGATTGGGCAGGGATTCCAAGAGACCCAGTACTTC. Residues: CASSQAIGQGFQETQYF.

The chain has TRBV6-6 and TRBJ1-4, with 7 positions matching TRBD1. The CDR3 covers 14 residues. V was pared by 6 bases and J by 8 bases, with 9 bases of the junction left unmatched. CDR1 and CDR2 from the germline V gene are MNHNY and SVGAGI (reference sequence). CDR3 DNA sequence: TGTGCCAGCAGCTTGGACAGGATCAAGGAAAAACTGTTTTTT. It translates to CASSLDRIKEKLFF.

This clone was counted once. V and J are TRBV6-6 and TRBJ2-7; D not resolved. Germline V CDR1 and CDR2: MNHNY, SVGAGI (reference sequence). Trimming pared 7 bases from V and 4 bases from J, leaving 11 bases between. The CDR3 spans 12 residues. The CDR3 DNA is TGTGCCAGCACCGACGACCGGTACGAGCAGTACTTC. The encoded protein is CASTDDRYEQYF.

This clone was counted between two and nine times. The chain couples TRBV6-5 to TRBJ2-7; possible D gene TRBD1, 5 bases. V shed 8 bases and J shed 2 bases, with 13 bases lying between them. The germline CDR1 and CDR2 sequences are MNHEY and SVGAGI. The CDR3 has 13 residues. This CDR3 is CASGQGVTYEQYF. CDR3 in DNA: TGTGCCAGCGGGCAGGGCGTAACCTACGAGCAGTACTTC.

The rearrangement uses TRBV5-1 and TRBJ2-1; 7 bases are a match to TRBD1. The CDR3 consists of 12 residues. V shed 5 bases, J shed 10 bases, and the junction held 6 bases outside the gene matches. CDR1 and CDR2 (germline): SGHRS, YFSETQ. The chain's CDR3 is CASSQQGMEQFF. As DNA, the CDR3 is TGCGCCAGCAGTCAACAGGGGATGGAGCAGTTCTTC. Looking up the rest from reference TRBV5-1 and TRBJ2-1 gives the full variable domain: KAGVTQTPRYLIKTRGQQVTLSCSPISGHRSVSWYQQTPGQGLQFLFEYFSETQRNKGNFPGRFSGRQFSNSRSEMNVSTLELGDSALYLCASSQQGMEQFFGPGTRLTVL.

In its sample, this clone was seen once. The V gene is TRBV6-2 or TRBV6-3, the J gene TRBJ1-2, with 7 bases that match TRBD1. Trimming removed 6 bases from V and 6 bases from J; junction bases left unmatched: 10. The length of the CDR3 is 14 residues. Germline CDR1 is MNHEY and CDR2 is SVGEGT. Here the CDR3 DNA reads TGTGCCAGCAGCGATAAACAGGGGTTGAATGGCTACACCTTC. Amino acids: CASSDKQGLNGYTF.

The V gene is TRBV5-4, the J gene TRBJ1-1; 8 bases map to TRBD1. CDR3 length equals 15 residues. V shed 0 bases and J 1 base; nucleotides not matched to a gene: 2. Looked up from germline, CDR1 is SGHNT and CDR2 is YYREEE (reference sequence). CDR3 amino acids: CASSLAGGTNTEAFF. The CDR3 DNA follows: TGTGCCAGCAGCTTGGCAGGGGGCACGAACACTGAAGCTTTCTTT.

V usage is TRBV28 and J usage is TRBJ2-1; a possible D gene is TRBD1 (5 bases). The CDR3 consists of 15 residues. In germline, CDR1 is MDHEN, CDR2 SYDVKM. With 2 bases removed from V and 6 bases from J, the gap between germline ends came to 14 bases. CDR3 sequence reads: CASSLQGTYPNEQFF. The CDR3 DNA follows: TGTGCCAGCAGTTTACAGGGAACTTACCCCAATGAGCAGTTCTTC. Filled out from reference TRBV28 and TRBJ2-1, the complete variable domain reads DVKVTQSSRYLVKRTGEKVFLECVQDMDHENMFWYRQDPGLGLRLIYFSYDVKMKEKGDIPEGYSVSREKKERFSLILESASTNQTSMYLCASSLQGTYPNEQFFGPGTRLTVL.

The sample holds one count of this clone. The chain links TRBV10-3 to TRBJ2-7, with D possibly TRBD2 on 6 matching bases. CDR1 and CDR2 (germline): ENHRY, SYGVKD. The CDR3 is made up of 14 amino acids. V was pared by 6 bases and J by 0 bases, with 12 bases between. Here the CDR3 reads CAISGTRSSYEQYF. CDR3 nucleotides: TGTGCCATCAGCGGGACTCGAAGCTCCTACGAGCAGTACTTC.

This clone was observed once. The chain links TRBV15 to TRBJ2-7, with a tentative D call TRBD1 (5 bases). V gave up 0 bases and J gave up 3 bases, with 6 bases separating them. CDR3 length equals 13 residues. Germline V gives CDR1 LNHNV, CDR2 YYDKDF (reference sequence). DNA of the CDR3: TGTGCCACCAGCAGAGACACAGGCTACGAGCAGTACTTC. Protein product: CATSRDTGYEQYF.

This chain's CDR3 is CASSLRGSGYTF. Written as DNA, the CDR3 is TGTGCCAGCAGTTTGAGGGGGAGTGGCTACACCTTC. The chain recombines TRBV28 with TRBJ1-2; D may be TRBD1 (6 bases). The V gene lost 3 bases and the J gene lost 7 bases, with 9 bases spanning the gap. CDR1 MDHEN and CDR2 SYDVKM come from the germline V gene. The CDR3 totals 12 residues.

This chain links TRBV9 with TRBJ1-1; perhaps TRBD1 as D (6 bases). From germline, CDR1 is SGDLS and CDR2 YYNGEE. Trimming stripped 3 bases from V and 0 bases from J, with 9 bases between. The CDR3 contains 14 residues. In DNA form, the CDR3 reads TGTGCCAGCAGCGCACAGGGTCTGAACACTGAAGCTTTCTTT. Translating it yields CASSAQGLNTEAFF. The whole variable domain, filled in from reference TRBV9 and TRBJ1-1, reads DSGVTQTPKHLITATGQRVTLRCSPRSGDLSVYWYQQSLDQGLQFLIQYYNGEERAKGNILERFSAQQFPDLHSELNLSSLELGDSALYFCASSAQGLNTEAFFGQGTRLTVV.

The chain has TRBV7-8 and TRBJ1-2; D ambiguous. This CDR3 region has 11 residues. Between the trimmed V and J ends, which lost 5 bases and 7 bases, there was a span of 8 bases. Germline V gene sequence: CDR1 SGHVS, CDR2 FQNEAQ. Written as DNA, the CDR3 is TGTGCCAGCAGCCCGGGAGCTGGCTACACCTTC. Translated, it gives CASSPGAGYTF. The complete variable domain, with remaining parts taken from reference TRBV7-8 and TRBJ1-2, reads GAGVSQSPRYKVAKRGQDVALRCDPISGHVSLFWYQQALGQGPEFLTYFQNEAQLDKSGLPSDRFFAERPEGSVSTLKIQRTQQEDSAVYLCASSPGAGYTFGSGTRLTVV.

The chain has TRBV3-1 (or the pseudogene TRBV3-2) and TRBJ1-5, with 7 positions matching TRBD1. The CDR3 spans 14 residues. Per germline, CDR1 LGHDT and CDR2 YNNKEL (reference sequence). Trimming cost V 4 bases and J 6 bases; bases outside gene matches: 6. The CDR3 DNA sequence: TGTGCCAGCAGCCGTGGAGGGGGCGGTCAGCCCCAGCATTTT. It encodes CASSRGGGGQPQHF.

The CDR3 loop is CASKKARTGKFF. The CDR3 DNA is TGTGCCAGCAAAAAAGCCCGGACAGGGAAGTTCTTC. This chain connects TRBV12-3 or TRBV12-4 to TRBJ2-1; 8 bases align to TRBD1. The CDR3 loop spans 12 amino acids. With 7 bases clipped from V and 14 bases from J, the junction kept 10 bases outside the gene matches.

The rearrangement joins TRBV6-1 to TRBJ1-2; TRBD1 is a possible D gene (5 bases). Per germline, CDR1 MNHNS and CDR2 SASEGT. This CDR3 comprises 14 residues. The V end was cut by 0 bases, the J end by 8 bases, with 13 bases between. This CDR3 reads CASSEAWGFGGYTF. As DNA, the CDR3 is TGTGCCAGCAGTGAAGCTTGGGGGTTCGGGGGCTACACCTTC.

A single count supports this clone. The rearrangement uses TRBV15 and TRBJ2-7, with 12 nucleotides matching TRBD2. From germline, CDR1 is LNHNV and CDR2 YYDKDF (reference sequence). Losses at the gene ends were 4 bases for V and 3 bases for J; bases not matched to a gene: 7. This CDR3 has 16 amino acids. The CDR3 sequence: CATSIPLAGGLYEQYF. The CDR3, as DNA: TGTGCCACCAGCATCCCTCTAGCGGGAGGGCTCTACGAGCAGTACTTC.

The V gene is TRBV28, the J gene TRBJ2-1; D gene unclear. V lost 8 bases to trimming and J lost 9 bases, with 14 bases between them. Per the germline V gene, CDR1 is MDHEN and CDR2 is SYDVKM. The CDR3 spans 12 residues. The CDR3 loop is CASHHIPPEQFF. The CDR3 coding sequence is TGTGCCAGCCACCATATCCCGCCTGAGCAGTTCTTC.